This T cell receptor (beta chain) appears in the sequencing data of a study of OX40 agonist ivuxolimab in advanced cancers. Study overall: Patients in dose escalation had liver, melanoma, kidney or head and neck cancers. Of the participants, around 39% had some prior anti-PD-1, anti-PD-L1 or anti-CTLA-4 therapy, which was allowed.

General study points: The CD4+ and CD8+ T cells in the blood had expanded clonally by week 6 at 0.1 to 3.0 mg/kg. On average, a greater number of expanded clones characterised CD8+ T cells relative to CD4+.

Only in-frame clones appear in the TCRdb table, and some are missing; sequencing was by immunoSEQ multiplex PCR. The table records tens of thousands of clones, 82% of them present only once. A remark on this clone: Antigen: not known.

Germline values: CDR1 SQVTM, CDR2 ANQGSEA. The V end lost 5 bases, the J end lost 1 base, and 15 bases lay between the germline ends. The CDR3 totals 14 residues. This TCR was recovered from an adult with an advanced solid tumor such as melanoma, head and neck, liver or kidney cancer. The chain recombines TRBV29-1 with TRBJ2-7, with D possibly TRBD2 on 6 matching bases. Sample: CD4+ or CD8+ T cells sorted from blood, taken in a trial of the OX40 agonist ivuxolimab. The CDR3 sequence is CSVQEFGGSYEQYF. CDR3 DNA sequence: TGCAGCGTTCAGGAGTTCGGGGGATCCTACGAGCAGTACTTC.